A single sample gave rise to the 5 T cell receptor beta chains below, sequenced in a study of blood T cell repertoires in COVID-19. Using immunoSEQ multiplex PCR, the repertoire was profiled, and TCRdb retains in-frame clones only, with some absent. The sample records around 170,000 clones, approximately 90% being singletons. The sample consisted of peripheral blood. These receptor sequences come from a man between 60 and 75 years old with acute or convalescent COVID-19.

V and J are TRBV11-2 and TRBJ1-1, with 9 bases lining up with TRBD1. CDR1 and CDR2 from the germline V gene are SGHAT and FQNNGV. The V gene end was trimmed by 6 bases and the J gene end by 5 bases; junction bases not matched to a gene: 7. This CDR3 has 14 amino acids. The CDR3 nucleotides read TGTGCCAGCAGTTATCAGACAGGGGGAACTGAAGCTTTCTTT. This translates into CASSYQTGGTEAFF.

This sequence joins TRBV11-3 and TRBJ2-7; 8 bases are a match to TRBD1. Trimming took 1 base from V and 9 from J; bases not matched to a gene: 8. Germline CDR1 and CDR2: SGHNT and YENEEA. CDR3 length: 14 residues. CDR3 amino acids: CASSLGGQGRVQYF. The CDR3 bases are TGTGCCAGCAGCTTAGGAGGACAGGGTCGGGTGCAGTACTTC.

V usage is TRBV27 and J usage is TRBJ1-4; D may be TRBD1 (6 bases). The CDR3 sequence is 15 residues long. In germline, CDR1 is MNHEY, CDR2 SMNVEV (reference sequence). V lost 1 base to trimming and J lost 8 bases, with 14 bases between them. The DNA for the CDR3 is TGTGCCAGCAGTTTATTTCGGGGGGCAGCGGAAAAACTGTTTTTT. Protein product: CASSLFRGAAEKLFF.

The J gene is TRBJ2-2, the V gene TRBV9, with 11 bases identical to TRBD2. V gave up 0 bases and J gave up 5 bases; unmatched junction bases: 0. The CDR3 has 15 residues. CDR1 is SGDLS and CDR2 is YYNGEE in the germline V gene. This CDR3 reads CASSVGTSGTGELFF. For the CDR3, the DNA is TGTGCCAGCAGCGTAGGGACTAGCGGGACCGGGGAGCTGTTTTTT.

V gene TRBV7-9 combines with J gene TRBJ2-7; tentative D call: TRBD1 (6 bases). The CDR3 is 16 amino acids. V was clipped by 0 bases and J by 0 bases, with 12 bases between them. Germline V gives CDR1 SEHNR, CDR2 FQNEAQ (reference sequence). The CDR3 here is CASSLAGQGSSYEQYF. The CDR3 coding sequence is TGTGCCAGCAGCTTAGCAGGTCAGGGGAGCTCCTACGAGCAGTACTTC.